This T cell receptor (beta chain) was obtained from a study of Tregs in tolerant kidney transplant recipients. Libraries were prepared by immunoSEQ multiplex PCR; TCRdb keeps only in-frame clonotypes and omits some of them. The sample includes tens of thousands of clones, 95% to 98% of them seen just once. General study results and limits: The small number of patients limits these findings pending further validation. This study did not directly address biological reproducibility.

With regard to this clone: No antigen is known for it.

Per the germline V gene, CDR1 is SQVTM and CDR2 is ANQGSEA. V lost 4 bases, J lost 2 bases, and 7 bases stayed unmatched. The CDR3 is made up of 14 amino acids. The sequence derives from a human donor who received a combined kidney and bone marrow transplant. The sequences come from CD4+ T cells from blood, collected before the transplant. J is TRBJ2-5 and V is TRBV29-1, with TRBD2 matching 7 bases. The CDR3 coding sequence is TGCAGCGTTGTTAAGGTGGGAGGGCAAGAGACCCAGTACTTC. Protein product: CSVVKVGGQETQYF.